Presented here are 27 T cell receptor beta chains from one specimen sequenced in a study of Ad26.COV2.S vaccination and SARS-CoV-2 variants. TCRdb keeps only in-frame clones here, not all; method: immunoSEQ multiplex PCR. Of around 300,000 clones in the sample, roughly 90% are singletons; the top ten hold about 10%. The sample's treatment: around 19 received Ad26.COV2.S at low or high dose, single or two shots; about 5 received placebo; per-sample allocation not given. The samples were gathered on day 63 after the first injection of vaccine or placebo. Source: peripheral blood, taken in a trial of Ad26.COV2.S vaccine versus placebo. Receptors were obtained from a person aged 18-65 years who received the Ad26.COV2.S COVID-19 vaccine or a placebo.

The chain combines TRBV30 with TRBJ2-1; TRBD1 matches at 9 bases. With 7 bases clipped from V and 7 bases from J, the junction kept 8 bases outside the gene matches. The CDR3 is made up of 13 amino acids. Germline lookup yields CDR1 GTSNPN and CDR2 SVGIG (reference sequence). DNA of the CDR3: TGTGCCTTCCGGGACAGGGTGTTAAATGAGCAGTTCTTC. It encodes CAFRDRVLNEQFF.

J is TRBJ1-2 and V is TRBV28, with D possibly matching TRBD1 (5 bases). Germline V gene lookup returns CDR1 MDHEN and CDR2 SYDVKM. Trimming took 5 bases from V and 7 from J, leaving 17 bases between them. The CDR3 is made up of 14 amino acids. CDR3 DNA sequence: TGTGCCAGCAGTCCCTCCCAGGGAATTAGTGGCTACACCTTC. This sequence encodes CASSPSQGISGYTF.

CDR3 nucleotides: TGTGCCAGCAGTCTCACCGGGTCGTACACTGAAGCTTTCTTT. It translates to CASSLTGSYTEAFF. This rearrangement joins TRBV28 to TRBJ1-1; D gene ambiguous. This CDR3 region has 14 residues. V was cut by 5 bases and J by 3 bases, with 13 bases left in between. Germline loops: CDR1 MDHEN, CDR2 SYDVKM.

This clone was seen only a few times. The rearrangement joins TRBV5-1 to TRBJ2-2; 13 bases are shared with TRBD2. Trimming removed 4 bases from V and 7 bases from J; junction bases left unmatched: 4. CDR1 SGHRS and CDR2 YFSETQ come from the germline V gene. CDR3 length: 15 residues. The chain's CDR3 is CASSPGLAGDGELFF. The CDR3 DNA is TGCGCCAGCAGCCCTGGACTAGCGGGGGACGGGGAGCTGTTTTTT.

There are a few counts of this clone. V gene TRBV5-1 combines with J gene TRBJ1-6; 7 bases are a match to TRBD1. The length of the CDR3 is 14 residues. J was trimmed by 5 bases and V by 4 bases; bases with no gene match: 3. Germline assignment: CDR1 SGHRS and CDR2 YFSETQ. The CDR3: CASSTGQDNSPLHF. As DNA, the CDR3 is TGCGCCAGCAGCACCGGACAGGATAATTCACCCCTCCACTTT.

The chain couples TRBV2 to TRBJ1-4; TRBD1 aligns across 8 bases. The length of the CDR3 is 15 residues. The germline V gene encodes CDR1 SNHLY and CDR2 FYNNEI. Trimming at V came to 6 bases and at J to 2 bases, leaving 5 bases not matched to a gene. Here the CDR3 reads CASRQTGVTNEKLFF. The CDR3 region has the DNA TGTGCCAGCAGGCAGACAGGGGTGACTAATGAAAAACTGTTTTTT.

This chain connects TRBV19 to TRBJ2-1, with 14 positions matching TRBD2. CDR3 size: 13 residues. Germline-derived CDR1 and CDR2 are LNHDA and SQIVND (reference sequence). The V gene end was trimmed by 5 bases and the J gene end by 16 bases; junction bases not matched to a gene: 7. Here the CDR3 reads CASSAGTSGRKFF. The CDR3 region has the DNA TGTGCCAGTAGTGCCGGGACTAGCGGGAGAAAATTCTTC.

This clone was seen a single time. The chain couples TRBV5-1 to TRBJ1-1; possibly TRBD1 for D (5 bases). Germline V lookup: CDR1 SGHRS, CDR2 YFSETQ. V lost 3 bases and J 3 bases, leaving 12 bases between the germline ends. The CDR3 is 14 residues long. The CDR3, as DNA: TGCGCCAGCAGCTCGCAGGGTCGGGACACTGAAGCTTTCTTT. Translating it yields CASSSQGRDTEAFF.

The V call is TRBV13, the J call TRBJ2-7; 10 nucleotides align to TRBD2. The V gene's germline CDR1 is PRHDT and CDR2 FYEKMQ (reference sequence). The junction had 14 bases not matched to a gene; V was cut back by 0 bases and J by 3 bases. The CDR3 sequence is 19 residues long. CDR3 nucleotide sequence: TGTGCCAGCAGCTTAGGGCTAGCGGGAGTGGTAATGGCGAACTACGAGCAGTACTTC. Residues: CASSLGLAGVVMANYEQYF.

This chain uses TRBV7-2 with TRBJ2-7; possibly TRBD2 for D (7 bases). V was cut by 1 base and J by 3 bases, with 10 bases left in between. The CDR3 contains 14 residues. Germline loops: CDR1 SGHTA, CDR2 FQGNSA. In DNA form, the CDR3 reads TGTGCCAGCAGCTTAGGCGGGGGCTACTACGAGCAGTACTTC. Its translation is CASSLGGGYYEQYF.

The table lists this clone with a few counts. The rearrangement joins TRBV28 to TRBJ1-5, with D maybe TRBD1 (5 bases). The CDR3 covers 16 residues. Between the trimmed V and J ends, which lost 8 bases and 6 bases, there was a span of 23 bases. Looked up from germline, CDR1 is MDHEN and CDR2 is SYDVKM. Here the CDR3 DNA reads TGTGCCAGCGGGACGGAGGCAGGCTACCCAACTCAGCCCCAGCATTTT. Residues: CASGTEAGYPTQPQHF.

V is TRBV14 and J is TRBJ1-2, with a possible D match to TRBD1 (6 bases). Between the trimmed V and J ends, which lost 3 bases and 6 bases, there was a span of 20 bases. This CDR3 comprises 16 residues. Germline CDR1 is SGHDN and CDR2 is FVKESK. CDR3 DNA: TGTGCCAGCAGCCAGCAAGTTACAGGGTTCGGCGATGGCTACACCTTC. Translation: CASSQQVTGFGDGYTF. The whole variable domain, remainder taken from reference TRBV14 and TRBJ1-2, is EAGVTQFPSHSVIEKGQTVTLRCDPISGHDNLYWYRRVMGKEIKFLLHFVKESKQDESGMPNNRFLAERTGGTYSTLKVQPAELEDSGVYFCASSQQVTGFGDGYTFGSGTRLTVV.

The rearrangement uses TRBV5-6 and TRBJ2-7; 8 bases are a match to TRBD1. The CDR3 is made up of 15 amino acids. After removal of 3 bases from V and 2 bases from J, the junction contained 7 bases not matched to a gene. CDR1 is SGHDT, CDR2 YYEEEE, per germline. In DNA form, the CDR3 reads TGTGCCAGCAGCTACAGGGGGACCCTTCCCTACGAGCAGTACTTC. Translation gives CASSYRGTLPYEQYF. The whole variable domain, remainder taken from reference TRBV5-6 and TRBJ2-7, is DAGVTQSPTHLIKTRGQQVTLRCSPKSGHDTVSWYQQALGQGPQFIFQYYEEEERQRGNFPDRFSGHQFPNYSSELNVNALLLGDSALYLCASSYRGTLPYEQYFGPGTRLTVT.

V and J are TRBV5-4 and TRBJ1-2; 7 nucleotides agree with TRBD1. CDR3 length: 15 amino acids. V lost 3 bases to trimming and J lost 4 bases; unmatched junction nucleotides: 9. From germline, CDR1 is SGHNT and CDR2 YYREEE (reference sequence). The CDR3 DNA reads as TGTGCCAGCAGCTCTTCAGGGGGATTTGGCTATGGCTACACCTTC. It specifies CASSSSGGFGYGYTF.

This rearrangement joins TRBV5-1 to TRBJ2-5; either TRBD1 or TRBD2 may fit D (5 bases each). The germline V and J ends were trimmed by 0 bases and 5 bases, with 17 bases remaining between them. The CDR3 length is 16 residues. Germline CDR1 is SGHRS and CDR2 is YFSETQ. The CDR3 loop reads CASSLATMGDRETQYF. CDR3 DNA sequence: TGCGCCAGCAGCTTGGCCACCATGGGGGATCGGGAGACCCAGTACTTC.

This clone is a singleton in its sample. The V call is TRBV3-1 (or the pseudogene TRBV3-2), the J call TRBJ2-7, with D perhaps TRBD2 (5 bases). CDR3 length: 13 residues. Trimming pared 4 bases from V and 3 bases from J, leaving 10 bases between. Germline assignment: CDR1 LGHDT and CDR2 YNNKEL (reference sequence). The CDR3 here is CASSLGRGYEQYF. The CDR3 nucleotides are TGTGCCAGCAGCCTAGGTCGGGGCTACGAGCAGTACTTC.

The chain carries TRBV7-6 and TRBJ2-3; maybe TRBD2 (6 bases). Per the germline V gene, CDR1 is SGHVS and CDR2 is FNYEAQ. V was cut by 5 bases and J by 2 bases, with 14 bases left in between. The CDR3 length is 15 residues. In DNA, the CDR3 is TGTGCCAGCAGCCTGGGGGGTGCGCACACAGATACGCAGTATTTT. Translated, it gives CASSLGGAHTDTQYF. Using reference TRBV7-6 and TRBJ2-3 for the parts outside the CDR3, the full variable domain is GAGVSQSPRYKVTKRGQDVALRCDPISGHVSLYWYRQALGQGPEFLTYFNYEAQQDKSGLPNDRFSAERPEGSISTLTIQRTEQRDSAMYRCASSLGGAHTDTQYFGPGTRLTVL.

The chain recombines TRBV27 with TRBJ2-7; tentative D call: TRBD2 (5 bases). This CDR3 region has 13 residues. CDR1 and CDR2 from the germline V gene are MNHEY and SMNVEV (reference sequence). The V gene lost 2 bases and the J gene lost 0 bases, with 5 bases spanning the gap. The CDR3 bases are TGTGCCAGCAGTTTAACTAGCTCCTACGAGCAGTACTTC. Translation gives CASSLTSSYEQYF.

The J gene is TRBJ2-7, the V gene TRBV7-2, with 10 nucleotides matching TRBD1. This CDR3 is 14 amino acids long. Germline V lookup: CDR1 SGHTA, CDR2 FQGNSA. V gave up 3 bases and J gave up 2 bases; unmatched junction bases: 1. The CDR3 loop reads CASSFDRGPYEQYF. The CDR3 coding sequence is TGTGCCAGCAGCTTCGACAGGGGGCCCTACGAGCAGTACTTC.

The chain joins TRBV24-1 to TRBJ2-7, with 7 bases lining up with TRBD1. This CDR3 region has 14 residues. CDR1 is KGHDR and CDR2 is SFDVKD in the germline V gene. J gave up 4 bases and V 3 bases, and 5 bases lay outside the gene matches. The CDR3, as DNA: TGTGCCACCAGTGATCCGGGACAGCGATACGAGCAGTACTTC. As protein: CATSDPGQRYEQYF.

This chain uses TRBV9 with TRBJ1-6, with TRBD1 matching over 10 bases. After removal of 0 bases from V and 7 bases from J, the junction contained 7 bases not matched to a gene. Germline CDR1 is SGDLS and CDR2 is YYNGEE. This CDR3 contains 17 residues. CDR3 in amino acids: CASSVGRRDRGNSPLHF. For the CDR3, the DNA is TGTGCCAGCAGCGTAGGTAGACGGGACAGGGGCAATTCACCCCTCCACTTT.

The rearrangement uses TRBV19 and TRBJ2-1; 14 bases are a match to TRBD2. This CDR3 comprises 21 residues. Germline trimming cut 2 bases from V and 5 bases from J; bases unmatched to any gene: 17. Germline V gene sequence: CDR1 LNHDA, CDR2 SQIVND (reference sequence). The CDR3: CASSITVKRLAGGPSDNEQFF. As DNA, the CDR3 is TGTGCCAGTAGTATAACAGTTAAGCGACTAGCGGGAGGGCCTTCAGACAATGAGCAGTTCTTC.

V gene TRBV18 combines with J gene TRBJ2-5; the D call may be TRBD1 or TRBD2 (5 bases each). This CDR3 contains 14 residues. Trimming removed 2 bases at V and 1 base at J, with 8 bases between. The germline gives CDR1 KGHSH, CDR2 LQKENI. The CDR3 nucleotides read TGTGCCAGCTCACCATCCGGGACCCAAGAGACCCAGTACTTC. Its protein product is CASSPSGTQETQYF.

The chain is built from TRBV9 and TRBJ2-5; 8 nucleotides agree with TRBD2. Germline CDR1 reads SGDLS; CDR2 reads YYNGEE. The junction had 6 bases not matched to a gene; V was cut back by 0 bases and J by 5 bases. The length of the CDR3 is 15 residues. CDR3 nucleotide sequence: TGTGCCAGCAGCGTAGGGGGCGGCGGGAGGGAGACCCAGTACTTC. This codes for CASSVGGGGRETQYF.

The V and J genes are TRBV4-3 and TRBJ2-2; D uncertain. The CDR3 contains 13 residues. Per germline, CDR1 LGHNA and CDR2 YSLEER. V lost 0 bases and J lost 3, with 2 bases in between. CDR3 sequence: CASSQDHTGELFF. DNA of the CDR3: TGCGCCAGCAGCCAAGATCACACCGGGGAGCTGTTTTTT.

The chain carries TRBV29-1 and TRBJ2-5; no reliable D call. Germline-derived CDR1 and CDR2 are SQVTM and ANQGSEA. V was pared by 7 bases and J by 4 bases, with 10 bases between. The CDR3 extends over 11 amino acids. CDR3 bases: TGCAGCGCCTGGACCTTAGAGACCCAGTACTTC. Translated, it gives CSAWTLETQYF.

The V and J genes are TRBV10-3 and TRBJ1-5; 8 bases are a match to TRBD1. V trimming: 3 bases; J trimming: 1 base; junction bases outside the gene matches: 2. Germline loops: CDR1 ENHRY, CDR2 SYGVKD. This CDR3 region has 15 residues. CDR3 nucleotide sequence: TGTGCCATCAGTGATACAGGGGGAAGCAATCAGCCCCAGCATTTT. Protein: CAISDTGGSNQPQHF.